This T cell receptor (beta chain) was identified in a study of blood T cells in healthy people across ages. Study-wide results and caveats: Roughly linearly, TCR beta diversity per million T cells fell as age increased.

CDR1 and CDR2 from the germline V gene are SGHTA and FQGNSA. The CDR3 is 15 amino acids. V lost 1 base, J lost 6 bases, and 12 bases lay in between. The sample holds a few counts of this clonotype. Its cognate antigen is unknown. Alongside a J-beta primer mix, a sample-barcoded 5' primer served in a second PCR lasting roughly 7 to 11 cycles. One entry per CDR3 protein results from TCRdb running MiXCR on the 5' RACE reads. Of more than 450,000 distinct CDR3 sequences listed, roughly a quarter are singletons. The same data also contributed to another study, on T cells of mothers and their children.

Sequenced: blood. This TCR derives from a boy aged 2-15 years in good health. This chain connects TRBV7-2 to TRBJ1-4; D gene unclear. CDR3 in amino acids: CASSLDPGGYEKLFF. The CDR3, as DNA: TGTGCCAGCAGCTTAGATCCGGGAGGGTATGAAAAACTGTTTTTT.